These 14 T cell receptor beta chains came from one sample sequenced in a study of shared clonotypes between healthy human individuals. Profiled with immunoSEQ multiplex PCR; TCRdb holds only in-frame clones, not every one. This sample has roughly 500,000 clones; 78% occur once, and the top ten carry around 12%. The sample consisted of PBMCs. These receptors were obtained from a woman in her forties in good health. Some clones in this sample may be carry-over from other donors' samples.

This chain uses TRBV5-1 with TRBJ2-1; TRBD2 aligns across 8 bases. CDR1 is SGHRS and CDR2 is YFSETQ in the germline V gene. The CDR3 is 15 residues long. V shed 8 bases, J shed 0 bases, and the junction held 7 bases outside the gene matches. The CDR3 sequence: CASALAAVSYNEQFF. CDR3 DNA: TGCGCCAGTGCACTAGCGGCAGTCTCCTACAATGAGCAGTTCTTC.

The rearrangement links TRBV7-8 to TRBJ2-1; tentative D call: TRBD2 (5 bases). Looked up from germline, CDR1 is SGHVS and CDR2 is FQNEAQ. The CDR3 is 14 amino acids. Trimming left V 2 bases short and J 6 bases short, with 11 bases between. The CDR3 region is CASSLSPGLNEQFF. In DNA, the CDR3 is TGTGCCAGCAGCTTATCCCCAGGACTCAATGAGCAGTTCTTC.

This chain connects TRBV30 to TRBJ2-6, with D possibly called TRBD1 or TRBD2 (5 bases each). Deletions cut 0 bases from V and 3 bases from J, with 12 bases between. The germline gives CDR1 GTSNPN, CDR2 SVGIG (reference sequence). The CDR3 consists of 16 residues. CDR3 protein: CAWSVRGRVGANVLTF. CDR3 bases: TGTGCCTGGAGTGTACGGGGCAGGGTTGGGGCCAACGTCCTGACTTTC.

The chain couples TRBV4-1 to TRBJ2-3, with 14 nucleotides matching TRBD2. Germline V lookup: CDR1 MGHRA, CDR2 YSYEKL. V was clipped by 7 bases and J by 3 bases; unmatched bases: 3. The CDR3 has 15 amino acids. In DNA form, the CDR3 reads TGCGCCAGCAAGGGACTAGCGGGAGTGACAGATACGCAGTATTTT. Its translation is CASKGLAGVTDTQYF.

A single count supports this clone. The chain employs TRBV15 and TRBJ2-1, with 7 bases that match TRBD1. Germline values: CDR1 LNHNV, CDR2 YYDKDF (reference sequence). The V gene end was trimmed by 8 bases and the J gene end by 2 bases; junction bases not matched to a gene: 6. This CDR3 has 14 amino acids. The CDR3 protein is CATSEDRAYNEQFF. For the CDR3, the DNA is TGTGCCACCTCCGAAGACAGGGCCTACAATGAGCAGTTCTTC.

The V and J genes are TRBV2 and TRBJ1-2; 7 positions agree with TRBD1. Germline trimming cut 6 bases from V and 7 bases from J; bases unmatched to any gene: 11. Germline values: CDR1 SNHLY, CDR2 FYNNEI. CDR3 size: 14 residues. The CDR3 nucleotides read TGTGCCAGCAGAGATAACAGGGGCACGGTTGGCTACACCTTC. It codes for CASRDNRGTVGYTF.

The CDR3 coding sequence is TGTGCCAGCCAAGACAGGGGAGGGGTTAACTATGGCTACACCTTC. Translating it yields CASQDRGGVNYGYTF. The chain combines TRBV19 with TRBJ1-2; 8 nucleotides line up with TRBD1. The junction had 10 bases not matched to a gene; V was cut back by 9 bases and J by 1 base. The CDR3 runs to 15 residues. Germline lookup yields CDR1 LNHDA and CDR2 SQIVND (reference sequence).

The chain joins TRBV5-1 to TRBJ2-3; 9 bases map to TRBD2. Germline V CDR1 and CDR2: SGHRS, YFSETQ. The CDR3 contains 16 residues. Trimming cost V 2 bases and J 2 bases; bases outside gene matches: 6. The CDR3: CASSFFASGNTDTQYF. The CDR3 DNA reads as TGCGCCAGCAGCTTTTTTGCTAGCGGGAACACAGATACGCAGTATTTT. Drawing the rest from reference TRBV5-1 and TRBJ2-3, the complete variable domain is KAGVTQTPRYLIKTRGQQVTLSCSPISGHRSVSWYQQTPGQGLQFLFEYFSETQRNKGNFPGRFSGRQFSNSRSEMNVSTLELGDSALYLCASSFFASGNTDTQYFGPGTRLTVL.

The V call is TRBV5-4, the J call TRBJ2-1; 7 bases line up with TRBD2. The V segment lost 2 bases and the J segment 2 bases; nucleotides outside the gene matches: 4. CDR3 length: 15 residues. CDR1 is SGHNT, CDR2 YYREEE, per germline (reference sequence). The chain's CDR3 is CASSLSGETYNEQFF. CDR3 DNA: TGTGCCAGCAGCTTAAGCGGGGAAACCTACAATGAGCAGTTCTTC.

The V and J genes are TRBV5-1 and TRBJ2-1; D uncertain. This CDR3 comprises 11 residues. The germline V gene has CDR1 SGHRS and CDR2 YFSETQ. V was cut by 1 base and J by 8 bases, with 4 bases left in between. For the CDR3, the DNA is TGCGCCAGCAGCTTGAACGATGAGCAGTTCTTC. As protein: CASSLNDEQFF.

The CDR3 DNA sequence: TGCGCCAGCAGCCTCATGACCGCGAACAATGAGCAGTTCTTC. Amino acid sequence: CASSLMTANNEQFF. J is TRBJ2-1 and V is TRBV5-1; D call uncertain. This CDR3 has 14 amino acids. Trimming cost V 4 bases and J 5 bases, with 13 bases left between them. Germline loops: CDR1 SGHRS, CDR2 YFSETQ.

This chain links TRBV5-8 with TRBJ2-7; possibly TRBD2 for D (5 bases). The CDR3 contains 13 residues. Germline-derived CDR1 and CDR2 are SGHTS and YDEGEE. V gave up 2 bases and J gave up 4 bases, with 10 bases separating them. The CDR3 is CASSFRPGYEQYF. CDR3 nucleotide sequence: TGTGCCAGCAGCTTCCGTCCGGGGTACGAGCAGTACTTC.

The gene calls are TRBV21-1 and TRBJ1-1. TRBV21-1 is designated a pseudogene. This CDR3 comprises 16 residues. CDR3 protein: CASRKQVAHNCTEAFF. The CDR3 DNA sequence: TGTGCCAGCAGGAAACAGGTAGCACACAATTGCACTGAAGCTTTCTTT.

This clone was picked up one time. The chain recombines TRBV29-1 with TRBJ2-7; tentative D call: TRBD2 (5 bases). The CDR3 covers 13 residues. V dropped 3 bases and J dropped 4 bases, with 13 bases sitting between them. Germline V gene sequence: CDR1 SQVTM, CDR2 ANQGSEA. The DNA of the CDR3 is TGCAGCGTTGAGGGCAAGGACTCTTACGAGCAGTACTTC. This translates into CSVEGKDSYEQYF.